Listed here is a single TCR beta chain. The antigen is undetermined. The data are from a study of T cell responses to AZD1222 COVID-19 vaccine. Points from the study as a whole: Possibly, clonal diversity was underestimated; donors were largely white British and included more females.

Germline values: CDR1 MDHEN, CDR2 SYDVKM. Trimming took off 3 bases at V and 6 bases at J, with 17 bases between the two ends. CDR3 length equals 16 residues. Here immunoSEQ multiplex PCR was the method, and the copy in TCRdb shows in-frame clones only, minus some. The sample has roughly 140,000 clones, about 93% seen once; the top ten hold approximately 5%. The chain uses TRBV28 and TRBJ1-4, with D tentatively TRBD1 (5 bases). The sample consisted of peripheral blood, taken on day 0 of AZD1222 vaccination. This receptor was obtained from an adult in good health. CDR3 residues: CASSFLPRGRHEKLFF. The CDR3 DNA sequence: TGTGCCAGCAGTTTTCTCCCTCGGGGCAGGCATGAAAAACTGTTTTTT.